This entry lists 30 T cell receptor beta chains sequenced from one sample in a study of neurological immune-mediated disorders. TCRdb used MiXCR to reprocess the 5' RACE reads, holding one entry per CDR3 protein. Here the sample spans around 53,000 distinct CDR3 sequences, about 4.2% being singletons. Sequences were obtained from PBMCs. The receptors stem from a man aged 45-65 years with multiple sclerosis.

This clonotype was seen at least ten times. The chain links TRBV5-1 to TRBJ2-1; 9 bases line up with TRBD2. Germline CDR1 and CDR2: SGHRS and YFSETQ. The CDR3 consists of 16 residues. J lost 3 bases, V lost 0 bases, and 4 bases had no gene match. CDR3 in DNA: TGCGCCAGCAGCTTGGGTCTAGCGGGGCTCTACAATGAGCAGTTCTTC. Translating it yields CASSLGLAGLYNEQFF.

The chain carries TRBV7-2 and TRBJ2-3; D gene unclear. The V end lost 2 bases, the J end lost 10 bases, and 7 bases lay between the germline ends. CDR3 length: 11 amino acids. Per the germline V gene, CDR1 is SGHTA and CDR2 is FQGNSA. The chain's CDR3 is CASSLQTAQYF. In nucleotides, the CDR3 is TGTGCCAGCAGCTTACAAACAGCGCAGTATTTT.

This clonotype appeared many times. The chain recombines TRBV5-1 with TRBJ1-6, with 10 bases fitting TRBD1. Germline loops: CDR1 SGHRS, CDR2 YFSETQ. V was clipped by 3 bases and J by 10 bases; unmatched bases: 7. The CDR3 is 15 residues long. CDR3 amino acids: CASSWTGGSRSPLHF. CDR3 bases: TGCGCCAGCAGCTGGACAGGGGGATCGCGATCACCCCTCCACTTT.

This clonotype was observed many times. This chain joins TRBV3-1 and TRBJ1-2; D gene uncertain. V lost 2 bases and J 4 bases, leaving 11 bases between the germline ends. The germline V gene has CDR1 LGHDT and CDR2 YNNKEL (reference sequence). CDR3 length equals 14 residues. The CDR3 spells CASSQSEGGYGYTF. In nucleotides, the CDR3 is TGTGCCAGCAGCCAATCCGAGGGTGGCTATGGCTACACCTTC.

This clonotype was observed at least ten times. The rearrangement joins TRBV5-1 to TRBJ2-7; TRBD1 matches 7 bases. Trimming at V came to 0 bases and at J to 5 bases, leaving 5 bases not matched to a gene. Germline assignment: CDR1 SGHRS and CDR2 YFSETQ. This CDR3 spans 14 amino acids. CDR3 residues: CASSLVGGQDEQYF. CDR3 DNA sequence: TGCGCCAGCAGCTTGGTAGGCGGACAGGACGAGCAGTACTTC.

This clonotype was observed a handful of times. The chain employs TRBV6-5 and TRBJ2-3, with 7 bases aligning to TRBD2. The ends lost 2 bases at V and 5 bases at J; junction bases unmatched: 4. The CDR3 spans 14 residues. Germline V lookup: CDR1 MNHEY, CDR2 SVGAGI. Here the CDR3 reads CASSYVAGVDTQYF. The CDR3 DNA reads as TGTGCCAGCAGTTACGTCGCGGGAGTAGATACGCAGTATTTT.

This clonotype came up many times. The chain uses TRBV4-2 and TRBJ2-1; 10 positions agree with TRBD1. The length of the CDR3 is 14 residues. Germline CDR1 and CDR2: LGHNA and YNFKEQ. V lost 4 bases to trimming and J lost 8 bases; unmatched junction nucleotides: 5. The CDR3 nucleotides read TGTGCCAGCAGCCCCCGGACAGGGGGGGATGAGCAGTTCTTC. It encodes CASSPRTGGDEQFF.

This clonotype was seen at least ten times. CDR3 amino acids: CASSLDGVTEQYF. The DNA for the CDR3 is TGCGCCAGCAGCTTGGATGGGGTTACCGAGCAGTACTTC. The V call is TRBV5-1, the J call TRBJ2-7; D is unresolved. In germline, CDR1 is SGHRS, CDR2 YFSETQ. Trimming shortened V by 0 bases and J by 6 bases, and 10 bases separated the two germline ends. This CDR3 spans 13 amino acids. The variable domain in full, with the rest retrieved from reference TRBV5-1 and TRBJ2-7, is KAGVTQTPRYLIKTRGQQVTLSCSPISGHRSVSWYQQTPGQGLQFLFEYFSETQRNKGNFPGRFSGRQFSNSRSEMNVSTLELGDSALYLCASSLDGVTEQYFGPGTRLTVT.

This clonotype was recorded at least ten times. The chain couples TRBV5-1 to TRBJ1-1; D is uncertain. The germline V gene encodes CDR1 SGHRS and CDR2 YFSETQ. The CDR3 is 14 residues long. Trimming pared 1 base from V and 4 bases from J, leaving 11 bases between. The CDR3 DNA reads TGCGCCAGCAGCTTGAGTGGTGGTGGCACTGAAGCTTTCTTT. Amino acids: CASSLSGGGTEAFF.

The chain combines TRBV5-8 with TRBJ2-2; D not resolved. CDR1 SGHTS and CDR2 YDEGEE come from the germline V gene. This CDR3 contains 13 residues. V was trimmed by 3 bases and J by 4 bases, leaving 7 bases between them. The CDR3 is CASSSDVTGELFF. The CDR3 DNA reads as TGTGCCAGCAGCTCGGATGTCACCGGGGAGCTGTTTTTT.

This clonotype showed up many times. The chain combines TRBV20-1 with TRBJ2-7, with a weak D call TRBD2 (5 bases). Germline V gene sequence: CDR1 DFQATT, CDR2 SNEGSKA (reference sequence). CDR3 length: 12 residues. Trimming removed 3 bases at V and 6 bases at J, with 12 bases between. CDR3 region: CSARGLASEQYF. The CDR3 DNA is TGCAGTGCTAGGGGTCTAGCATCCGAGCAGTACTTC.

This clonotype was detected a few times. DNA of the CDR3: TGTGCCAGCAGCCCCGGACAGACGCAGTATTTT. It encodes CASSPGQTQYF. The rearrangement uses TRBV7-9 and TRBJ2-3; tentatively, D is TRBD1 (6 bases). V lost 5 bases and J lost 9, with 9 bases in between. Germline values: CDR1 SEHNR, CDR2 FQNEAQ (reference sequence). CDR3 size: 11 residues.

This clonotype has ten or more counts. CDR3 protein: CASRAGSLPGRNEQFF. In nucleotides, the CDR3 is TGTGCCAGCAGAGCCGGGTCCCTCCCGGGGCGGAATGAGCAGTTCTTC. The chain is built from TRBV28 and TRBJ2-1; possibly TRBD1 or TRBD2 for D (5 bases each). CDR3 size: 16 residues. The ends were cut back, 6 bases at V and 7 bases at J, with 22 bases in the middle. In germline, CDR1 is MDHEN, CDR2 SYDVKM.

This clonotype has more than one count but fewer than ten. The rearrangement links TRBV7-9 to TRBJ1-1; 7 bases are shared with TRBD1. The CDR3 spans 16 residues. Looked up from germline, CDR1 is SEHNR and CDR2 is FQNEAQ (reference sequence). Trimming at V came to 1 base and at J to 4 bases, leaving 9 bases not matched to a gene. The CDR3 spells CASSLGARTGSTEAFF. The CDR3 coding sequence is TGTGCCAGCAGCTTAGGAGCCCGGACAGGTAGCACTGAAGCTTTCTTT. Full variable domain (outside the CDR3, taken from reference TRBV7-9 and TRBJ1-1): DTGVSQNPRHKITKRGQNVTFRCDPISEHNRLYWYRQTLGQGPEFLTYFQNEAQLEKSRLLSDRFSAERPKGSFSTLEIQRTEQGDSAMYLCASSLGARTGSTEAFFGQGTRLTVV.

Ten or more counts support this clonotype. The chain combines TRBV18 with TRBJ1-1, with TRBD1 as a possible D gene (5 bases). V was cut by 3 bases and J by 1 base, with 12 bases left in between. The CDR3 loop spans 15 amino acids. Germline V gene sequence: CDR1 KGHSH, CDR2 LQKENI. DNA for the CDR3: TGTGCCAGCTCACCGGGGGGAGTGACGAACACTGAAGCTTTCTTT. Protein sequence: CASSPGGVTNTEAFF.

The table lists this clonotype with many counts. The genes are TRBV7-9 and TRBJ1-2; the D is unclear. Germline V gene lookup returns CDR1 SEHNR and CDR2 FQNEAQ (reference sequence). The CDR3 runs 8 residues. This chain's CDR3 is CPHYGYTF. The CDR3 bases are TGTCCGCACTATGGCTACACCTTC.

This clonotype has more than one count but fewer than ten. The V call is TRBV6-5, the J call TRBJ2-7; 9 bases align to TRBD1. The CDR3 has 14 residues. Trimming took 2 bases from V and 3 from J; bases not matched to a gene: 2. Germline values: CDR1 MNHEY, CDR2 SVGAGI. CDR3 sequence reads: CASSYRTGDYEQYF. CDR3 nucleotides: TGTGCCAGCAGTTACCGGACAGGGGACTACGAGCAGTACTTC.

CDR3 residues: CASSGGQGTQPQHF. The CDR3 nucleotides are TGTGCCAGCAGTGGGGGACAGGGGACTCAGCCCCAGCATTTT. This rearrangement joins TRBV2 to TRBJ1-5; TRBD1 aligns across 10 bases. CDR1 SNHLY and CDR2 FYNNEI come from the germline V gene. V was pared by 4 bases and J by 6 bases, with 3 bases of the junction left unmatched. CDR3 length: 14 amino acids.

This clonotype was counted only a few times. V is TRBV5-1 and J is TRBJ2-3, with D maybe TRBD2 (5 bases). CDR1 and CDR2 from the germline V gene are SGHRS and YFSETQ. This CDR3 is built from 16 residues. V dropped 3 bases and J dropped 3 bases, with 17 bases sitting between them. The CDR3 region has the DNA TGCGCCAGCAGCTGGGAGAGTAGGTCCGGGACAGATACGCAGTATTTT. Translated: CASSWESRSGTDTQYF.

Ten or more counts support this clonotype. This sequence joins TRBV12-3 or TRBV12-4 and TRBJ2-5; weak D call: TRBD1 (6 bases). Trimming took 5 bases from V and 5 from J, leaving 21 bases between them. The CDR3 sequence is 16 residues long. The CDR3 DNA follows: TGTGCCAGCAGTCCGTTGAACAGGGAATTAGGGGAGACCCAGTACTTC. Encoded protein: CASSPLNRELGETQYF.

This clonotype has only a few counts. This chain connects TRBV20-1 to TRBJ1-5, with D perhaps matching TRBD1 (5 bases). The CDR3 has 18 residues. Germline CDR1 is DFQATT and CDR2 is SNEGSKA (reference sequence). Trimming took off 6 bases at V and 6 bases at J, with 30 bases between the two ends. The CDR3 is CSARRGSGLNMVRQPQHF. CDR3 DNA sequence: TGCAGTGCCCGGAGGGGCTCCGGACTGAATATGGTGCGTCAGCCCCAGCATTTT.

This clonotype was seen ten or more times. At one end, the junction sequence differs from germline, possibly due to a read error. This sequence joins TRBV10-3 and TRBJ1-5; D is perhaps TRBD1 (6 bases). This CDR3 region has 13 residues. Germline CDR1 reads ENHRY; CDR2 reads SYGVKD. The CDR3 coding sequence is TGTGCCATCAAGGATCAGGGGTATCAGCCCCAGAATTTT. It translates to CAIKDQGYQPQNF.

This clonotype was detected a few times. The chain uses TRBV29-1 and TRBJ1-4; perhaps TRBD1 as D (6 bases). Germline V gives CDR1 SQVTM, CDR2 ANQGSEA. CDR3 length: 12 residues. Trimming stripped 0 bases from V and 7 bases from J, with 6 bases between. CDR3 bases: TGCAGCGTTGAAGACAGGGGTGAAAAACTGTTTTTT. Amino acids: CSVEDRGEKLFF.

Ten or more counts support this clonotype. The rearrangement joins TRBV3-1 to TRBJ2-1; the D is unclear. V lost 3 bases and J 7 bases, leaving 13 bases between the germline ends. This CDR3 region has 14 residues. The germline gives CDR1 LGHDT, CDR2 YNNKEL (reference sequence). The CDR3 region is CASSQWTGPNEQFF. For the CDR3, the DNA is TGTGCCAGCAGCCAGTGGACGGGTCCAAATGAGCAGTTCTTC.

This chain links TRBV6-5 with TRBJ1-5; D may be TRBD1 (6 bases). Per the germline V gene, CDR1 is MNHEY and CDR2 is SVGAGI. The CDR3 totals 15 residues. Trimming pared 6 bases from V and 6 bases from J, leaving 18 bases between. The CDR3 DNA reads as TGTGCCAGCAGCCCCCGAGCAGGGGAGGCTCAGCCCCAGCATTTT. Translated, it gives CASSPRAGEAQPQHF.

This clonotype was recorded many times. The V call is TRBV5-8, the J call TRBJ2-3, with unresolved D. This CDR3 spans 13 amino acids. CDR1 SGHTS and CDR2 YDEGEE come from the germline V gene. V dropped 2 bases and J dropped 2 bases, with 6 bases sitting between them. The CDR3 region is CASSFQVTDTQYF. The DNA for the CDR3 is TGTGCCAGCAGCTTCCAGGTCACAGATACGCAGTATTTT.

This clonotype was detected ten times or more. This chain joins TRBV27 and TRBJ2-1; TRBD1 is a possible D gene (6 bases). Trimming cost V 8 bases and J 9 bases, with 11 bases left between them. Germline lookup yields CDR1 MNHEY and CDR2 SMNVEV (reference sequence). The CDR3 consists of 11 residues. CDR3 coding DNA: TGTGCCAGCTCAACAGGGAGTGAGCAGTTCTTC. Translated, it gives CASSTGSEQFF.

This clonotype was seen at least ten times. The chain recombines TRBV28 with TRBJ2-5, with TRBD2 matching 14 bases. The CDR3 runs 16 residues. J gave up 5 bases and V 4 bases, and 6 bases lay outside the gene matches. Germline CDR1 is MDHEN and CDR2 is SYDVKM. CDR3 in amino acids: CASSSGLAGDRETQYF. The CDR3 nucleotides are TGTGCCAGCAGTTCGGGACTAGCGGGAGATCGGGAGACCCAGTACTTC.

This clonotype was picked up many times. The gene calls are TRBV20-1 and TRBJ1-4, with D tentatively TRBD1 (6 bases). The germline V gene has CDR1 DFQATT and CDR2 SNEGSKA (reference sequence). V lost 3 bases, J lost 5 bases, and 10 bases lay in between. This CDR3 has 13 amino acids. The DNA for the CDR3 is TGCAGTGCTAGGGACAGTATGAATGAAAAACTGTTTTTT. This codes for CSARDSMNEKLFF.

This clonotype was seen ten or more times. J is TRBJ2-1 and V is TRBV7-2; D unresolved. The CDR3 sequence is 14 residues long. CDR1 and CDR2 (germline): SGHTA, FQGNSA. V was trimmed by 1 base and J by 8 bases, leaving 12 bases between them. This CDR3 reads CASSLGPSPDEQFF. In DNA, the CDR3 is TGTGCCAGCAGCTTAGGCCCCTCCCCGGATGAGCAGTTCTTC.